The 18 T cell receptor beta chains reported below all come from one sample, sequenced in a study of shared clonotypes between healthy human individuals. Using immunoSEQ multiplex PCR, the repertoire was profiled, and TCRdb retains in-frame clones only, with some absent. The sample has about 2.4 million clones, around 94% seen once. The sequenced sample was naive CD4+ T cells sorted from blood. Described subset: CD45RA+ positively selected. These receptors were collected from a man aged 18 to 30 in good health.

This rearrangement joins TRBV9 to TRBJ2-3, with 13 bases lining up with TRBD2. The CDR3 extends over 18 amino acids. Germline CDR1 SGDLS, CDR2 YYNGEE. J gave up 2 bases and V 1 base, and 7 bases lay outside the gene matches. CDR3 coding DNA: TGTGCCAGCAGCGTACCCCAAGGGACTAGCGGGACCACAGATACGCAGTATTTT. This sequence encodes CASSVPQGTSGTTDTQYF.

The genes are TRBV4-3 and TRBJ2-1; TRBD1 is a possible D gene (6 bases). This CDR3 has 15 amino acids. The V gene lost 3 bases and the J gene lost 2 bases, with 11 bases spanning the gap. CDR1 is LGHNA and CDR2 is YSLEER in the germline V gene. The CDR3, as DNA: TGCGCCAGCAGCCAGGCAGGGGATGCCTACAATGAGCAGTTCTTC. Protein: CASSQAGDAYNEQFF.

The genes are TRBV7-9 and TRBJ2-7; D may match TRBD1 or TRBD2 (5 bases each). The germline CDR1 and CDR2 sequences are SEHNR and FQNEAQ (reference sequence). Trimming left V 4 bases short and J 0 bases short, with 13 bases between. The CDR3 runs 15 residues. The CDR3 sequence is CASSWNKGSSYEQYF. Here the CDR3 DNA reads TGTGCCAGCAGCTGGAACAAGGGGAGCTCCTACGAGCAGTACTTC.

V gene TRBV19 combines with J gene TRBJ1-3; unclear D gene. The CDR3 spans 13 residues. Trimming left V 8 bases short and J 3 bases short, with 11 bases between. Germline CDR1 and CDR2: LNHDA and SQIVND (reference sequence). CDR3 nucleotide sequence: TGTGCCAGTCACTACGGTTTTGGAAACACCATATATTTT. This codes for CASHYGFGNTIYF.

This sequence joins TRBV9 and TRBJ1-6; no reliable D call. V dropped 3 bases and J dropped 0 bases, with 7 bases sitting between them. Per germline, CDR1 SGDLS and CDR2 YYNGEE. The CDR3 covers 15 residues. The CDR3 protein is CASSGLSSYNSPLHF. The CDR3 DNA sequence: TGTGCCAGCAGCGGGTTGAGCTCCTATAATTCACCCCTCCACTTT.

This clone came up a few times. The V and J genes are TRBV21-1 and TRBJ2-7; TRBD2, the table's D call, lacks a check against the DNA. TRBV21-1 is a recognized pseudogene. The CDR3 covers 14 residues. The CDR3 DNA is TGTGCCAGCAGCAAAGGGCACGAAGCGCACGAGCAGTACTTC. It encodes CASSKGHEAHEQYF.

Comment on this clone: The same CDR3 arises from other DNA sequences in this sample as well. The V and J genes are TRBV9 and TRBJ2-5; D perhaps matches TRBD2 (6 bases). The germline V gene encodes CDR1 SGDLS and CDR2 YYNGEE. The CDR3 runs to 14 residues. The V end was cut by 0 bases, the J end by 1 base, with 7 bases between. CDR3 DNA: TGTGCCAGCAGCGTAGGGAGGGCCCAAGAGACCCAGTACTTC. It translates to CASSVGRAQETQYF. Using reference TRBV9 and TRBJ2-5 for the parts outside the CDR3, the full variable domain is DSGVTQTPKHLITATGQRVTLRCSPRSGDLSVYWYQQSLDQGLQFLIQYYNGEERAKGNILERFSAQQFPDLHSELNLSSLELGDSALYFCASSVGRAQETQYFGPGTRLLVL.

This clone was picked up one time. The chain carries TRBV5-1 and TRBJ2-1; 9 positions match TRBD1. V gave up 7 bases and J gave up 6 bases; unmatched junction bases: 11. CDR1 is SGHRS and CDR2 is YFSETQ in the germline V gene. This CDR3 is 15 amino acids long. CDR3 sequence (DNA): TGCGCCAGCCGACGACCCGGGACAGGGTCCAATGAGCAGTTCTTC. Its translation: CASRRPGTGSNEQFF.

The chain is built from TRBV6-6 and TRBJ2-4; no firm D call. CDR1 and CDR2 (germline): MNHNY, SVGAGI (reference sequence). Trimming removed 0 bases at V and 7 bases at J, with 7 bases between. The CDR3 consists of 13 residues. Written as DNA, the CDR3 is TGTGCCAGCAGTTACTCGACCGAGAACATTCAGTACTTC. Its protein product is CASSYSTENIQYF.

V gene TRBV6-6 combines with J gene TRBJ2-3; no clear D. The CDR3 spans 13 residues. The V end was cut by 8 bases, the J end by 2 bases, with 11 bases between. Germline V gene lookup returns CDR1 MNHNY and CDR2 SVGAGI (reference sequence). CDR3 sequence reads: CASFGISTDTQYF. The CDR3 nucleotides are TGTGCCAGCTTTGGGATTTCCACAGATACGCAGTATTTT.

J is TRBJ1-4 and V is TRBV4-1, with unresolved D. Looked up from germline, CDR1 is MGHRA and CDR2 is YSYEKL. V lost 0 bases to trimming and J lost 5 bases, with 10 bases between them. CDR3 length equals 15 residues. CDR3 DNA sequence: TGCGCCAGCAGCCAAGATTGGAGGGAAAATGAAAAACTGTTTTTT. Translation gives CASSQDWRENEKLFF.

The chain has TRBV10-3 and TRBJ2-3, with 9 bases aligning to TRBD2. The V segment lost 5 bases and the J segment 2 bases; nucleotides outside the gene matches: 2. This CDR3 is built from 14 residues. Germline CDR1 ENHRY, CDR2 SYGVKD. As DNA, the CDR3 is TGTGCCATCAGTCGACTAGCGGTCACAGATACGCAGTATTTT. As protein: CAISRLAVTDTQYF.

As concerns this clone: The sample has other DNA sequences that encode this CDR3 too. CDR3 sequence (DNA): TGTGCCTGGAGTGACGCTTATAATGAGCAGTTCTTC. It codes for CAWSDAYNEQFF. This chain connects TRBV30 to TRBJ2-1, with unresolved D. The CDR3 runs 12 residues. Looked up from germline, CDR1 is GTSNPN and CDR2 is SVGIG (reference sequence). Trimming removed 1 base from V and 7 bases from J, with 8 bases in between.

The chain links TRBV30 to TRBJ2-7; tentatively, D is TRBD2 (7 bases). V was cut by 5 bases and J by 6 bases, with 14 bases left in between. CDR1 and CDR2 (germline): GTSNPN, SVGIG (reference sequence). The CDR3 runs to 12 residues. CDR3 region: CAWAPGGREQYF. The CDR3 coding sequence is TGTGCCTGGGCCCCGGGGGGCCGCGAGCAGTACTTC.

The genes are TRBV11-3 and TRBJ1-6; D ambiguous. V lost 2 bases and J 5 bases, leaving 13 bases between the germline ends. The CDR3 totals 16 residues. Germline V gives CDR1 SGHNT, CDR2 YENEEA. The CDR3 DNA reads TGTGCCAGCAGCTTATCCCAAGAGCGGGATAATTCACCCCTCCACTTT. Translating gives CASSLSQERDNSPLHF.

CDR3 bases: TGCGCCAGCAGCCAAGCGGGTAGCGGGAGGGCCTTCTCATACAATGAGCAGTTCTTC. It yields the protein CASSQAGSGRAFSYNEQFF. The chain is built from TRBV4-3 and TRBJ2-1, with 11 bases matching TRBD2. The junction had 12 bases not matched to a gene; V was cut back by 1 base and J by 4 bases. The V gene's germline CDR1 is LGHNA and CDR2 YSLEER. The length of the CDR3 is 19 residues.

A remark on this clone: The same CDR3 can be traced to other DNA sequences in this sample. The chain combines TRBV27 with TRBJ1-1; D ambiguous. CDR1 and CDR2 from the germline V gene are MNHEY and SMNVEV (reference sequence). CDR3 length: 12 residues. V was pared by 4 bases and J by 0 bases, with 3 bases between. As DNA, the CDR3 is TGTGCCAGCAGTTCCGTGAACACTGAAGCTTTCTTT. Residues: CASSSVNTEAFF.

The chain has TRBV19 and TRBJ1-2, with TRBD1 identical over 10 bases. V dropped 3 bases and J dropped 7; count of bases not matched to a gene: 5. This CDR3 has 14 amino acids. Germline CDR1 and CDR2: LNHDA and SQIVND (reference sequence). The CDR3 DNA is TGTGCCAGTAGTATGGACAGGGGGTCCGCTGGCTACACCTTC. Translated: CASSMDRGSAGYTF.